This T cell receptor (beta chain) was identified in a study of cytotoxic CD8 clonotypes in ibrutinib-treated CLL. As for the study in general: Responses: roughly 25 partial, 2 complete; after median around 64 months, around 14 stayed remitted, around twelve progressed. Study conclusions and caveats: There were differences in sampling times between sustained-remission and progressing patients. Under treatment, the uncommon public clonotypes either contracted or remained stable.

This clone came up a few times. The antigen is unknown. Deletions cut 2 bases from V and 8 bases from J, with 15 bases between. There are 13 residues in the CDR3. Germline lookup yields CDR1 SQVTM and CDR2 ANQGSEA. Depths of 1 in 200,000 to 1 in 1 million T cells were the sequencing target. This table comes from immunoSEQ multiplex PCR, and its TCRdb copy is limited to in-frame clones, with some not included. The data show 30,000 to 40,000 clones, roughly 72% seen once. The specimen was PBMCs, collected at disease progression, from a patient treated with ibrutinib. The sequence came from a human donor with chronic lymphocytic leukemia. V and J are TRBV29-1 and TRBJ1-2; tentative D call: TRBD1 (5 bases). Here the CDR3 reads CSVEFRDYSGYTF. CDR3 bases: TGCAGCGTTGAATTCAGGGACTATTCGGGCTACACCTTC.